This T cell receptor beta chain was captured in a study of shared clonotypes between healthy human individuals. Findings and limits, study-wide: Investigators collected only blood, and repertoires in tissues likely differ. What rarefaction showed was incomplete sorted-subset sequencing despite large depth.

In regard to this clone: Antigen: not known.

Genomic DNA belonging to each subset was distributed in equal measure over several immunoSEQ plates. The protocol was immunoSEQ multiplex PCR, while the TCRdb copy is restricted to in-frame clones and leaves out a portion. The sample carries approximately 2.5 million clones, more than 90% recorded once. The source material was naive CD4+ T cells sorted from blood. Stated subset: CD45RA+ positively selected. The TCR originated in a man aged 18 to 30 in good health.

CDR3 in amino acids: CSVTSGGNTIYF. CDR3 coding DNA: TGCAGCGTTACCAGCGGTGGAAACACCATATATTTT. The V gene is TRBV29-1, the J gene TRBJ1-3; no reliable D call. Germline-derived CDR1 and CDR2 are SQVTM and ANQGSEA. The ends were cut back, 5 bases at V and 3 bases at J, with 8 bases in the middle. This CDR3 contains 12 residues.